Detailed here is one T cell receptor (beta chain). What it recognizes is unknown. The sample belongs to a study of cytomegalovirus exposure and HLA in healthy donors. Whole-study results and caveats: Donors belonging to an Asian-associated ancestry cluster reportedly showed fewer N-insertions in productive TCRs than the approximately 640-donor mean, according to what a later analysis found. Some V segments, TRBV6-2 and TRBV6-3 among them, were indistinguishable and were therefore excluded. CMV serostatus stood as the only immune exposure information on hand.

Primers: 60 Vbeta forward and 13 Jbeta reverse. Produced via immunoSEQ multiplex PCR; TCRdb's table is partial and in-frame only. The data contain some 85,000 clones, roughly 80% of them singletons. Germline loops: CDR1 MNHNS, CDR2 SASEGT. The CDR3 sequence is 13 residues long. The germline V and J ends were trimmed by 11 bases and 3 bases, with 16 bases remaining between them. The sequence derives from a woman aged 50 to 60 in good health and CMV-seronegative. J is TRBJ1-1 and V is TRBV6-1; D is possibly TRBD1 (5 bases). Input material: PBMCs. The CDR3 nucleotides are TGTGCCTTCCGGGGAGGGGAGTACACTGAAGCTTTCTTT. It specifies CAFRGGEYTEAFF.